Below are 17 T cell receptor beta chains sequenced from a single sample in a study of blood T cell repertoires in COVID-19. Produced via immunoSEQ multiplex PCR; TCRdb's table is partial and in-frame only. The sample holds tens of thousands of clones; about 88% are singletons and the top ten take approximately 5%. The specimen was peripheral blood. The receptors originated from a human donor in a cohort sampled during active COVID-19.

The rearrangement uses TRBV10-1 and TRBJ2-3; D uncertain. Germline CDR1 WNHNN, CDR2 SYGVQD (reference sequence). Trimming removed 4 bases from V and 2 bases from J, with 7 bases in between. This CDR3 has 13 residues. CDR3 protein: CASSVANTDTQYF. In DNA, the CDR3 is TGCGCCAGCAGTGTTGCTAACACAGATACGCAGTATTTT.

The chain has TRBV6-2 or TRBV6-3 and TRBJ2-5; 12 bases map to TRBD2. This CDR3 is 16 amino acids long. Germline-derived CDR1 and CDR2 are MNHEY and SVGEGT. Trimming cost V 5 bases and J 5 bases; bases outside gene matches: 9. DNA of the CDR3: TGTGCCAGCAGTAACCTAGCGGGGGGGACGGCTGAGACCCAGTACTTC. Translating it yields CASSNLAGGTAETQYF.

The chain has TRBV18 and TRBJ2-3; TRBD1 aligns across 7 bases. Germline-derived CDR1 and CDR2 are KGHSH and LQKENI. V shed 5 bases and J 4 bases; nucleotides not matched to a gene: 9. This CDR3 has 15 residues. CDR3 loop: CASSTRQGWADTQYF. The DNA for the CDR3 is TGTGCCAGCTCAACCAGACAGGGTTGGGCAGATACGCAGTATTTT.

This clone was observed a handful of times. This chain connects TRBV27 to TRBJ1-1, with D possibly matching TRBD1 (5 bases). Germline V gene data show CDR1 as MNHEY and CDR2 as SMNVEV (reference sequence). V was clipped by 11 bases and J by 5 bases, with 21 bases between them. This CDR3 is 14 amino acids long. The CDR3 DNA reads as TGTGCCTCAAAGAGGGATGGGGGGGGGACTGAAGCTTTCTTT. Translated: CASKRDGGGTEAFF.

The rearrangement joins TRBV7-2 to TRBJ1-1, with D maybe TRBD1 (6 bases). Trimming took 2 bases from V and 5 from J, leaving 15 bases between them. Germline V gives CDR1 SGHTA, CDR2 FQGNSA. This CDR3 comprises 15 residues. The CDR3, as DNA: TGTGCCAGCAGCTTAAGAGGGGGAAGGGGGACTGAAGCTTTCTTT. Amino acid sequence: CASSLRGGRGTEAFF.

This rearrangement joins TRBV18 to TRBJ1-4, with a tentative D call TRBD1 (5 bases). V lost 5 bases, J lost 3 bases, and 7 bases lay in between. This CDR3 spans 13 amino acids. CDR1 and CDR2 from the germline V gene are KGHSH and LQKENI. The CDR3 DNA is TGTGCCAGCTCAGACAGAGCTAATGAAAAACTGTTTTTT. Its protein product is CASSDRANEKLFF.

This clone was detected only once. The chain employs TRBV11-2 and TRBJ1-5; TRBD1 agrees at 7 bases. After removal of 1 base from V and 4 bases from J, the junction contained 4 bases not matched to a gene. The CDR3 consists of 15 residues. Germline V gene sequence: CDR1 SGHAT, CDR2 FQNNGV. CDR3 DNA: TGTGCCAGCAGCTTAGCTGGACAGGCAAATCAGCCCCAGCATTTT. Translated, it gives CASSLAGQANQPQHF.

The chain couples TRBV4-1 to TRBJ2-7; 8 nucleotides align to TRBD2. Germline-derived CDR1 and CDR2 are MGHRA and YSYEKL. This CDR3 spans 15 amino acids. Trimming took 5 bases from V and 0 from J; bases not matched to a gene: 6. The CDR3 protein is CASSTGGSLSYEQYF. In nucleotides, the CDR3 is TGCGCCAGCAGCACGGGAGGGTCCCTCTCCTACGAGCAGTACTTC.

The V call is TRBV21-1, the J call TRBJ1-3; the table's D gene call, TRBD1, was not cross checked with the DNA. TRBV21-1 is a known pseudogene. This CDR3 region has 19 residues. The CDR3 DNA sequence: TGTGCCAGCAGCAATCGGACAGGGGGGTTCGATAGCTCTGGAAACACCATATATTTT. It codes for CASSNRTGGFDSSGNTIYF.

V usage is TRBV19 and J usage is TRBJ1-4; tentative D call: TRBD1 (5 bases). V was cut by 2 bases and J by 13 bases, with 20 bases left in between. In germline, CDR1 is LNHDA, CDR2 SQIVND (reference sequence). The CDR3 has 15 residues. CDR3 sequence reads: CASSITGYSSGGLFF. CDR3 nucleotides: TGTGCCAGTAGTATAACAGGCTACAGCTCAGGCGGACTGTTTTTT.

The genes are TRBV11-2 and TRBJ2-7, with D perhaps TRBD2 (6 bases). The germline V gene has CDR1 SGHAT and CDR2 FQNNGV. The CDR3 has 15 residues. V was pared by 0 bases and J by 0 bases, with 9 bases between. The CDR3 nucleotides are TGTGCCAGCAGCTTAGAGGCGGGGACCTCCTACGAGCAGTACTTC. It is translated as CASSLEAGTSYEQYF.

This chain joins TRBV23-1 and TRBJ1-2; tentative D call: TRBD1 (5 bases). TRBV23-1 is an ORF, and what it does is uncertain. The CDR3 is made up of 18 amino acids. Between the trimmed V and J ends, which lost 0 bases and 4 bases, there was a span of 21 bases. CDR3 sequence: CASSQSCIGHYFSYGYTF. The CDR3 nucleotides are TGCGCCAGCAGTCAATCGTGCATCGGACACTATTTCTCCTATGGCTACACCTTC.

The chain recombines TRBV30 with TRBJ1-1; D possibly corresponds to TRBD1 (6 bases). Germline CDR1 and CDR2: GTSNPN and SVGIG (reference sequence). Between the trimmed V and J ends, which lost 4 bases and 2 bases, there was a span of 17 bases. This CDR3 has 15 amino acids. For the CDR3, the DNA is TGTGCCTGGACCCCAGGGGTAAGAGCAAACACTGAAGCTTTCTTT. This codes for CAWTPGVRANTEAFF.

The rearrangement links TRBV7-2 to TRBJ1-2, with D perhaps matching TRBD1 (6 bases). The ends were cut back, 5 bases at V and 3 bases at J, with 13 bases in the middle. The CDR3 totals 14 residues. CDR1 is SGHTA and CDR2 is FQGNSA in the germline V gene. CDR3 DNA: TGTGCCAGCAGCGAGAGACAGGAGGACTATGGCTACACCTTC. Protein sequence: CASSERQEDYGYTF.

V gene TRBV7-2 combines with J gene TRBJ1-1; D gene uncertain. CDR1 is SGHTA, CDR2 FQGNSA, per germline. This CDR3 region has 10 residues. Deletions cut 4 bases from V and 11 bases from J, with 8 bases between. The CDR3, as DNA: TGTGCCAGCAGCTCCCAAGCTGCTTTCTTT. It yields the protein CASSSQAAFF.

The rearrangement joins TRBV28 to TRBJ1-2, with D possibly being TRBD1 (6 bases). Trimming left V 5 bases short and J 3 bases short, with 7 bases between. The CDR3 is made up of 12 amino acids. Germline V gives CDR1 MDHEN, CDR2 SYDVKM. The CDR3: CASSRQDYGYTF. The DNA for the CDR3 is TGTGCCAGCAGTCGACAGGACTATGGCTACACCTTC.

The rearrangement joins TRBV19 to TRBJ1-1; possibly TRBD1 for D (6 bases). V was trimmed by 10 bases and J by 1 base, leaving 13 bases between them. Germline V gene lookup returns CDR1 LNHDA and CDR2 SQIVND (reference sequence). CDR3 size: 13 residues. CDR3 in amino acids: CATMRQENTEAFF. The CDR3 region has the DNA TGTGCCACTATGAGACAGGAGAACACTGAAGCTTTCTTT.